This T cell receptor beta chain emerged from a study of T-cell memory formation after mild COVID-19. Germline CDR1 and CDR2: SGHTA and FQGTGA. CDR3 length equals 15 residues. V was clipped by 3 bases and J by 0 bases; unmatched bases: 4. TCRdb re-analysed the 5' RACE reads in MiXCR, keeping a single row per CDR3 protein. The sample lists 250,000 to 400,000 distinct CDR3 sequences; 14% were seen once. Material for sequencing was PBMCs or a T cell subset sorted from them (not recorded which). The clonotype was recovered from a man younger than 35 who had mild COVID-19 (a few samples of this study predate the infection). Cell type and time point are not known. The chain employs TRBV7-3 and TRBJ2-7; the match to TRBD1 covers 8 bases. For the CDR3, the DNA is TGTGCCAGCAGCTTTGGACAGGGAGGCTCCTACGAGCAGTACTTC. It specifies CASSFGQGGSYEQYF.